Listed here is a single T cell receptor (beta chain). Its antigen is as yet unknown. The CDR3 totals 15 residues. V was shortened by 5 bases and J by 0 bases, with 11 bases between the two germline ends. The germline CDR1 and CDR2 sequences are SNHLY and FYNNEI. This specimen comes from a study of a mutant IDH1 vaccine in newly diagnosed glioma. In the study overall: Vaccines were begun 4-6 weeks after radiotherapy alone, or with temozolomide cycles. Sex distribution of treated patients was approximately 60% male and roughly 38% female; mean age was around 40 years. Study-wide findings and caveats: There were vaccine-induced immune responses in around 94% of the patients.

The protocol was immunoSEQ multiplex PCR, while the TCRdb copy is restricted to in-frame clones and leaves out a portion. This table has around 61,000 clones, 60% to 80% appearing once. Time point given: week 47, end of study. In every dose of vaccine, 300 ug of mutant IDH1 20-mer peptide was given alongside topical imiquimod. The study enrolled donors with new WHO grade 3 or 4 IDH1-mutant, ATRX-lost astrocytomas. The clonotype comes from a man aged 50 or older with glioma. The starting material was PBMCs, obtained from a glioma patient whose treatment included an IDH1 peptide vaccine. The chain combines TRBV2 with TRBJ1-5, with D perhaps TRBD1 (6 bases). The CDR3 DNA reads as TGTGCCAGCAGTCGGACAGCCTATAGCAATCAGCCCCAGCATTTT. It specifies CASSRTAYSNQPQHF.